A selection of T cell receptor beta chains follows, all from one sample in a study of T cells after yellow fever vaccination. Each CDR3 protein gets one entry after TCRdb re-called the 5' RACE reads with MiXCR. The table lists hundreds of thousands of distinct CDR3 sequences, approximately 4% of them singletons. Sequenced material: PBMCs, taken 5 days after the yellow fever booster vaccination. The receptor set was obtained from a man aged 18 to 30 who received the YFV17D yellow fever vaccine. Both conserved end residues are part of each CDR3. The D gene is left open where the match is weak. A row's size may be missing; if present it is once, few, many or a size class.

V gene: TRBV5-1; J gene: TRBJ2-1; clone size: few; D gene: .; CDR3 DNA: TGCGCCAGCAGGAGGAGGGTCGATGAGCAGTTCTTC; CDR3 protein: CASRRRVDEQFF
V gene: TRBV15; J gene: TRBJ2-5; clone size: few; D gene: TRBD1; CDR3 DNA: TGTGCCACTCAAGGACAGGGAGGAGAGACCCAGTACTTC; CDR3 protein: CATQGQGGETQYF
V gene: TRBV5-1; J gene: TRBJ1-1; clone size: few; D gene: TRBD1; CDR3 DNA: TGCGCCAGCAACCGACAGGGGAACACTGAAGCTTTCTTT; CDR3 protein: CASNRQGNTEAFF
V gene: TRBV11-2; J gene: TRBJ1-3; clone size: .; D gene: .; CDR3 DNA: TGTGCCAGCAGCTTAGGTTTCAGCTCTGGAAACACCATATATTTT; CDR3 protein: CASSLGFSSGNTIYF
V gene: TRBV20-1; J gene: TRBJ2-3; clone size: few; D gene: .; CDR3 DNA: TGCAGTGCTAGACGTCAGGCCGGGACTTCCAGAATTTATAGCACAGATACGCAGTATTTT; CDR3 protein: CSARRQAGTSRIYSTDTQYF
V gene: TRBV5-1; J gene: TRBJ1-1; clone size: few; D gene: TRBD1; CDR3 DNA: TGCGCCAGCAGCTGGACAGGGACCAACTACTACACTGAAGCTTTCTTT; CDR3 protein: CASSWTGTNYYTEAFF
V gene: TRBV7-2; J gene: TRBJ1-2; clone size: .; D gene: TRBD1; CDR3 DNA: TGTGCCAGCAGCCCTCGGACAGGGGGCCGCTATGGCTACACCTTC; CDR3 protein: CASSPRTGGRYGYTF
V gene: TRBV6-2/TRBV6-3; J gene: TRBJ2-3; clone size: many; D gene: TRBD1; CDR3 DNA: TGTGCCAGCAGTCGGGACAGAGGCACAGATACGCAGTATTTT; CDR3 protein: CASSRDRGTDTQYF
V gene: TRBV7-2; J gene: TRBJ2-5; clone size: many; D gene: TRBD1; CDR3 DNA: TGTGCCAGCAGCTCCACGGGACAGGGGTCGTTTGAGTACTTC; CDR3 protein: CASSSTGQGSFEYF
V gene: TRBV20-1; J gene: TRBJ1-4; clone size: many; D gene: .; CDR3 DNA: TGCAGTGCTAGAGCCAGAGCCAAACTGTTTTTT; CDR3 protein: CSARARAKLFF
V gene: TRBV5-1; J gene: TRBJ2-1; clone size: few; D gene: TRBD2; CDR3 DNA: TGCGCCAGCAGCTTGAGAGCGGGGGGGACAGCAAATGAGCAGTTCTTC; CDR3 protein: CASSLRAGGTANEQFF
V gene: TRBV5-5; J gene: TRBJ2-3; clone size: .; D gene: .; CDR3 DNA: TGTGCCAGCAGCCTGGGCTCGTACAGGGGCACAGATACGCAGTATTTT; CDR3 protein: CASSLGSYRGTDTQYF
V gene: TRBV7-6; J gene: TRBJ1-2; clone size: few; D gene: TRBD1; CDR3 DNA: TGTGCCAGCAGCCCCGAGACAGGGGTCTATGGCTACACCTTC; CDR3 protein: CASSPETGVYGYTF
V gene: TRBV4-3; J gene: TRBJ2-3; clone size: few; D gene: .; CDR3 DNA: TGCGCCAGCAGCCAAGAGCATTCCGGTGCAGATACGCAGTATTTT; CDR3 protein: CASSQEHSGADTQYF
V gene: TRBV7-9; J gene: TRBJ2-7; clone size: .; D gene: TRBD2; CDR3 DNA: TGTGCCAGCAGCTTAGGACTAGCGGGGGGGAAAGCCTACGAGCAGTACTTC; CDR3 protein: CASSLGLAGGKAYEQYF
V gene: TRBV7-9; J gene: TRBJ2-1; clone size: few; D gene: .; CDR3 DNA: TGTGCCAGCAGCCAACCGGGACGACACAATGAGCAGTTCTTC; CDR3 protein: CASSQPGRHNEQFF
V gene: TRBV5-1; J gene: TRBJ1-1; clone size: .; D gene: .; CDR3 DNA: TGCGCCAGCAGCATTTTGATGGGGCGAGGTGGGAACACTGAAGCTTTCTTT; CDR3 protein: CASSILMGRGGNTEAFF
V gene: TRBV4-3; J gene: TRBJ1-1; clone size: few; D gene: TRBD1; CDR3 DNA: TGCGCCAGCAGCCTAGGCAGGGGGCCCATCGGGGTCACTGAAGCTTTCTTT; CDR3 protein: CASSLGRGPIGVTEAFF
V gene: TRBV6-5; J gene: TRBJ2-3; clone size: .; D gene: TRBD2; CDR3 DNA: TGTGCCAGCAGTCGTAGCGGGACTAGCACAGATACGCAGTATTTT; CDR3 protein: CASSRSGTSTDTQYF
V gene: TRBV5-1; J gene: TRBJ1-5; clone size: .; D gene: .; CDR3 DNA: TGCGCCAGCAGCTTGGAGGAGAATCAGCCCCAGCATTTT; CDR3 protein: CASSLEENQPQHF
V gene: TRBV5-4; J gene: TRBJ1-2; clone size: few; D gene: .; CDR3 DNA: TGTGCCAGAAGAATGGGGGACCGTAACTATGGCTACACCTTC; CDR3 protein: CARRMGDRNYGYTF
V gene: TRBV28; J gene: TRBJ2-3; clone size: many; D gene: TRBD1; CDR3 DNA: TGTGCCAGCAGTAGGGGACAGGGGACAGATACGCAGTATTTT; CDR3 protein: CASSRGQGTDTQYF
V gene: TRBV5-1; J gene: TRBJ2-2; clone size: few; D gene: .; CDR3 DNA: TGCGCCAGCAGCTTGTTGGGGGACTTCACCGGGGAGCTGTTTTTT; CDR3 protein: CASSLLGDFTGELFF
V gene: TRBV29-1; J gene: TRBJ2-7; clone size: few; D gene: TRBD1; CDR3 DNA: TGCAGCGTTGAACAGGGGGCCTACGAGCAGTACTTC; CDR3 protein: CSVEQGAYEQYF